The clone carrying this T cell receptor beta chain appeared a few times. The antigen remains unidentified. This sample was included in a study of blood T cells in healthy people across ages. Germline trimming cut 6 bases from V and 1 base from J; bases unmatched to any gene: 19. The CDR3 consists of 20 residues. From germline, CDR1 is LNHNV and CDR2 YYDKDF (reference sequence). A second roughly 6 to 11 cycle PCR used barcoded and J-beta primers. Each CDR3 protein is one row after TCRdb ran MiXCR on the 5' RACE reads. The table shows roughly 730,000 distinct CDR3 sequences, with more than 50% occurring only once. Ranging in age from about 6 to 95, the donors were healthy Caucasian individuals from Russia. Whole-study findings and limits: A greater number of naive CD4+ cells and higher diversity distinguished long-lived donors from aged donors. Naive T cell percentage showed a strong correlation with the diversity of TCR beta. Researchers judged that diversity estimates from one million T cells fell short of true values.

This rearrangement joins TRBV15 to TRBJ2-5, with 11 positions matching TRBD2. Sequences were obtained from blood. The origin of this receptor is a man in his forties or fifties in good health. The CDR3, as DNA: TGTGCCACCAGGGGCCAGCCCCACGCTCGGGGACTAGCGGCCCAAGAGACCCAGTACTTC. Protein sequence: CATRGQPHARGLAAQETQYF.